One T cell receptor (beta chain) is described in this entry. CDR1 is SGHTA, CDR2 FQGTGA, per germline. Trimming shortened V by 4 bases and J by 1 base, and 7 bases separated the two germline ends. The CDR3 sequence is 13 residues long. Methods used by the authors: Using reference gene primer amplification, nucleated cell counts were estimated. Assay used: immunoSEQ multiplex PCR; TCRdb lists only in-frame clones, some missing. The DNA gave D and trimming, while V, J and clone size come from that table. The data show about 14,000 clones, roughly 86% seen once. The sample belongs to a study of blood T cell repertoires in COVID-19. The overall study: Samples representing acute and convalescent COVID-19 were sourced from the United States, Italy and Spain. Sources were T cells, B-cell-depleted T cells, or PBMCs; the material itself was cDNA or gDNA.

The V and J genes are TRBV7-3 and TRBJ1-1; weak D call: TRBD1 (5 bases). Sequenced material: peripheral blood. The source is a man aged 60 to 69 with acute or convalescent COVID-19. CDR3 loop: CASSSQGNTEAFF. CDR3 nucleotides: TGTGCCAGCAGCTCCCAGGGGAACACTGAAGCTTTCTTT.